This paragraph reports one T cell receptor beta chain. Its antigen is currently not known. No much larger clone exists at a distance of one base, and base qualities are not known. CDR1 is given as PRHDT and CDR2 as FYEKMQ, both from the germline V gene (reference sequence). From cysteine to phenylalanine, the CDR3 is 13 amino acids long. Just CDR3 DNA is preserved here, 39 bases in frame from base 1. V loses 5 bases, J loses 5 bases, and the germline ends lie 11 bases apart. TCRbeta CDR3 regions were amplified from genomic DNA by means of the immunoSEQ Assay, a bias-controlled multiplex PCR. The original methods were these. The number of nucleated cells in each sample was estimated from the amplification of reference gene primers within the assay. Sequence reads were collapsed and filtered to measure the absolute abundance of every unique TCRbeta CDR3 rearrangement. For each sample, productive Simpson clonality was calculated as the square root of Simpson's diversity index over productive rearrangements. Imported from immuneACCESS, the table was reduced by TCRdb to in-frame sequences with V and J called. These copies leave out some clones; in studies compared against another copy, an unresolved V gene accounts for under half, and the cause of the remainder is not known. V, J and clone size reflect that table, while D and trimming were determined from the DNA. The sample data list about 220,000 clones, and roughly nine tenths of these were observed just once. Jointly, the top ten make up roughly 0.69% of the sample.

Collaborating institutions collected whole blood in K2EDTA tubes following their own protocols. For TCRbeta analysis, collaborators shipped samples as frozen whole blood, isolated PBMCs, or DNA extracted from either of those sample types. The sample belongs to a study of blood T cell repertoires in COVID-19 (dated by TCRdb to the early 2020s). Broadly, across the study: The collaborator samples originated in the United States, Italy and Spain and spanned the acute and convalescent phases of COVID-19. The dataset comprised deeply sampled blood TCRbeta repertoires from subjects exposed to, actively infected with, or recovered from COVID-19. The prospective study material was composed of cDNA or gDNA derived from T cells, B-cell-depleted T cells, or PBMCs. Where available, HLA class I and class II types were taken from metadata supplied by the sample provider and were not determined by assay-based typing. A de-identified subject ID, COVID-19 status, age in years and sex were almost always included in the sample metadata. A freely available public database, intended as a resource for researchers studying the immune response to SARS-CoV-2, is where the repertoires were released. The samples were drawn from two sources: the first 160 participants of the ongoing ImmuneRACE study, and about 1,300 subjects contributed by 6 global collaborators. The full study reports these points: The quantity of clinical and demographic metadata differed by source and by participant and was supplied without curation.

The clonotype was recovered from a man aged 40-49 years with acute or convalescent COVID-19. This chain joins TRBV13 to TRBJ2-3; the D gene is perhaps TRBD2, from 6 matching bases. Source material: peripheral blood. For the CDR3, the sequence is CASSAGTQDTQYF. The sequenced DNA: TGTGCCAGCAGCGCGGGGACCCAAGATACGCAGTATTTT. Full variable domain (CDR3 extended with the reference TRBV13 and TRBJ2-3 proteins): AAGVIQSPRHLIKEKRETATLKCYPIPRHDTVYWYQQGPGQDPQFLISFYEKMQSDKGSIPDRFSAQQFSDYHSELNMSSLELGDSALYFCASSAGTQDTQYFGPGTRLTVL.